This is a list of T cell receptor beta chains from one sample in a study of blood T cell repertoires in COVID-19. This table comes from immunoSEQ multiplex PCR, and its TCRdb copy is limited to in-frame clones, with some not included. This repertoire shows about 430,000 clones, about 88% found once; its top ten account for approximately 1.5%. The specimen was PBMCs or T cells enriched from blood (not recorded which). Receptors were obtained from a woman between 18 and 29 years old who had been exposed to COVID-19. The conserved cysteine and the conserved F or W are not part of the CDR3 here. D genes are given only for firm matches. A row's size may be missing; if present it is once, few, many or a size class.

V gene	clone size	D gene	J gene	CDR3 protein
TRBV11-1	.	.	TRBJ2-7	ASSLVSRPSYEQY
TRBV5-1	.	TRBD2	TRBJ2-7	ASRTSGRAEPYEQY
TRBV28	.	TRBD1	TRBJ1-2	ASSFNTGQGDYT
TRBV11-3	.	.	TRBJ2-2	ASSLLGELF
TRBV7-6	.	TRBD1	TRBJ1-6	ASSLAGGQGGNSPLH
TRBV7-2	.	.	TRBJ2-1	ASSLGRAHEQF
TRBV5-1	.	.	TRBJ2-5	ASRLVQETQY
TRBV7-6	.	TRBD1	TRBJ1-2	ASSLDTGGRDFYGYT
TRBV5-1	once	TRBD2	TRBJ2-7	ASSLGLAGEHEQY
TRBV12-3/TRBV12-4	few	.	TRBJ1-5	ASGRDSNQPQH
TRBV28	once	.	TRBJ1-1	ASWGARGTEAF
TRBV28	.	.	TRBJ1-5	ASSLQQVGNQPQH
TRBV28	.	.	TRBJ1-1	ASSLRTMGQNTEAF
TRBV5-5	.	TRBD2	TRBJ2-7	ASSSGLPGLYEQY